This T cell receptor (beta chain) emerged from a study of T-cell reconstitution after alpha-beta-depleted transplantation in children. Findings of the study overall: Some patients' high day-60 TCRbeta diversity was attributed to recipient cells surviving conditioning. By one year post-transplant, T-cell counts and diversity largely arose from T cells that were newly produced. Several hundred expanded graft clones reportedly supplied alpha-beta T cells about two months after transplant.

Germline assignment: CDR1 SGHRS and CDR2 YFSETQ. The CDR3 totals 17 residues. Unmatched junction bases numbered 7, after V lost 1 base and J lost 0 bases. Unique molecular identifiers featured in how the TCRbeta library was prepared. MiXCR, applied by TCRdb to the PCR reads, yields one record per CDR3 protein. The sample consists of approximately 800,000 distinct CDR3 sequences, roughly 15% of them appearing once. This clonotype was recorded at least ten times. Its antigen is still unknown. The sequencing here drew on PBMCs, mostly from graft donor cells, taken 360 days after TCRalphabeta/CD19-depleted stem cell transplant. The chain joins TRBV5-1 to TRBJ2-7; 10 bases agree with TRBD2. This TCR was sampled from a male patient between 10 and 17 years old who had a stem cell transplant for acute lymphoblastic leukemia, so the T cells may come from the graft donor. CDR3 bases: TGCGCCAGCAGCTTGATGTCTAGCGGGAGCCTCTCCTACGAGCAGTACTTC. This gives the protein CASSLMSSGSLSYEQYF.